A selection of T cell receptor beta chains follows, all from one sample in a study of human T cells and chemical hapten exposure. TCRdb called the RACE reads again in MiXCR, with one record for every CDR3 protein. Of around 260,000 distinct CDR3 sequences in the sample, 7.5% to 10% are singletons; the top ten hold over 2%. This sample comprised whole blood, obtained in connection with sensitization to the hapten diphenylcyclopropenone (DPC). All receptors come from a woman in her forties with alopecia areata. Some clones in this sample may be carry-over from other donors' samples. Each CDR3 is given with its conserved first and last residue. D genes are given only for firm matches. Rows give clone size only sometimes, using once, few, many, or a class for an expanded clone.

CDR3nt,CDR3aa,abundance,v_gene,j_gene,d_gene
TGTGCCAGCAGCTTTTTAGCGGGAACGAACACCGGGGAGCTGTTTTTT,CASSFLAGTNTGELFF,many,TRBV7-2,TRBJ2-2,TRBD2
TGTGCCAGCAGCGGAGCCGGGACTGTAGATACGCAGTATTTT,CASSGAGTVDTQYF,few,TRBV7-3,TRBJ2-3,NA
TGCGCCAGTACGGACAGGGGATCTGCCAATGAGCAGTTCTTC,CASTDRGSANEQFF,many,TRBV5-1,TRBJ2-1,TRBD1
TGTGCCAGCAGTTACTCCCCGGACGGGAGCTACGAGCAGTACTTC,CASSYSPDGSYEQYF,many,TRBV6-2/TRBV6-3,TRBJ2-7,NA
TGTGCCAGCAGCTCGGGAGGGCCCGCGGGCTATGGCTACACCTTC,CASSSGGPAGYGYTF,few,TRBV2,TRBJ1-2,NA
TGCAGTGCCAAACTACAGGGGGCTGGGAATCAGCCCCAGCATTTT,CSAKLQGAGNQPQHF,NA,TRBV20-1,TRBJ1-5,TRBD1
TGTGCCATCAGAGGGACAGACTATGCCTGGGGCTACACCTTC,CAIRGTDYAWGYTF,few,TRBV10-3,TRBJ1-2,TRBD1
TGCGCCAGCAGCTTGGGACAGACCTTTTACGAGCAGTACTTC,CASSLGQTFYEQYF,NA,TRBV5-1,TRBJ2-7,NA
TGCGCCAGCAGCTTATCAGGCGGCCAGCGGATAGCCAAAAACATTCAGTACTTC,CASSLSGGQRIAKNIQYF,NA,TRBV5-1,TRBJ2-4,NA
TGTGCCAGCTTTTCTGGCGGCGAGGGCGGGGAGCTGTTTTTT,CASFSGGEGGELFF,few,TRBV28,TRBJ2-2,NA
TGCAGTGGCCCACTAGCGGGCATCGACAATGAGCAGTTCTTC,CSGPLAGIDNEQFF,many,TRBV20-1,TRBJ2-1,TRBD2
TGTGCCAGCAGCCCCGGGACTGGGGGGTCCGGGGAGCTGTTTTTT,CASSPGTGGSGELFF,few,TRBV5-4,TRBJ2-2,NA
TGTGCCAGCAGCCCCCCGGGACTAGCGGGATTTGAGACCCAGTACTTC,CASSPPGLAGFETQYF,NA,TRBV11-2,TRBJ2-5,TRBD2
TGTGCCAGCAGCCTGGGACTAGCGGGAGGCTTAAGCTCCTACGAGCAGTACTTC,CASSLGLAGGLSSYEQYF,NA,TRBV3-1,TRBJ2-7,TRBD2
TGTGCCAGCAGCATGACAGGGGGCTATGGAAACACCATATATTTT,CASSMTGGYGNTIYF,NA,TRBV7-2,TRBJ1-3,TRBD1
TGCAGCGTGCTGACTAGCGGGCACAATGAGCAGTTCTTC,CSVLTSGHNEQFF,NA,TRBV29-1,TRBJ2-1,TRBD2
TGTGCCAGCAGCCCCGTGGTGCTAGCGGGAGGAGATACGCAGTATTTT,CASSPVVLAGGDTQYF,NA,TRBV9,TRBJ2-3,TRBD2
TGTGCCAGCAGTTTTCATGACAGGGGCACTGAAGCTTTCTTT,CASSFHDRGTEAFF,NA,TRBV12-3/TRBV12-4,TRBJ1-1,TRBD1
TGTGCCAGCAGGCCAATAGAACCCGTTTCCTACGAGCAGTACTTC,CASRPIEPVSYEQYF,NA,TRBV28,TRBJ2-7,NA
TGCAGCGTTGAGGGGGACAGGCTTGGCTACACCTTC,CSVEGDRLGYTF,many,TRBV29-1,TRBJ1-2,TRBD1
TGCAGTGCTAGTTCTAGGACTAGCTACAATGAGCAGTTCTTC,CSASSRTSYNEQFF,NA,TRBV20-1,TRBJ2-1,TRBD2
TGTGCCAGCAGTTTGCAGGTAGTCTATGGCTACACCTTC,CASSLQVVYGYTF,NA,TRBV12-3/TRBV12-4,TRBJ1-2,NA
TGTGCCAGCAGCTTGGCCAGAGTAGCGGGAAGCCCCTTACTGCTGGAGCAGTACTTC,CASSLARVAGSPLLLEQYF,many,TRBV5-6,TRBJ2-7,TRBD2
TGTGCCAGCAGCCCTCTGGGCTTTCTAGAGACCCAGTACTTC,CASSPLGFLETQYF,few,TRBV7-9,TRBJ2-5,NA
TGTGCCAGCAGCCAAGGAAGGGTGGCCGCAACTAATGAAAAACTGTTTTTT,CASSQGRVAATNEKLFF,NA,TRBV3-1,TRBJ1-4,NA
TGTGCCAGCAGCTCAGGGCCTGGCTACACCTTC,CASSSGPGYTF,many,TRBV7-9,TRBJ1-2,NA
TGCGCCAGCAGCCAAGAACAGGGGGCCGGCGGCTACACCTTC,CASSQEQGAGGYTF,few,TRBV4-1,TRBJ1-2,TRBD1
TGTGCCAGCAGGCCGAGCCTACTAGCGGGTCTACAAGAGACCCAGTACTTC,CASRPSLLAGLQETQYF,few,TRBV11-2,TRBJ2-5,TRBD2
TGTGCCATCAGTGGGGACAGATTAAGCTCTGGAAACACCATATATTTT,CAISGDRLSSGNTIYF,few,TRBV10-3,TRBJ1-3,TRBD1
TGTGCCAGCAGCCAAGAAGCAGGATTGAAACGGTTCTTC,CASSQEAGLKRFF,NA,TRBV14,TRBJ2-1,NA
TGTGCCAGCAGCTTAACAGGAGGATCACCCATCCACTTT,CASSLTGGSPIHF,NA,TRBV7-3,TRBJ1-6,NA
TGTGCCAGCTTAGGGTTGGGGACAGCATACAATGAGCAGTTCTTC,CASLGLGTAYNEQFF,few,TRBV7-9,TRBJ2-1,TRBD1
TGCGCCAGCAGCCCATTAGCGGGAGTGAATAATGAGCAGTTCTTC,CASSPLAGVNNEQFF,NA,TRBV5-1,TRBJ2-1,TRBD2
TGTGCCAGCAGCTTAGAGCGGGGCCGCTACAATGAGCAGTTCTTC,CASSLERGRYNEQFF,many,TRBV7-2,TRBJ2-1,TRBD2
TGTGCCAGCAGAGGAGCTTCGGGAGGCTACGAGCAGTACTTC,CASRGASGGYEQYF,few,TRBV6-2/TRBV6-3,TRBJ2-7,TRBD2
TGTGCCAGCAGTGAACGAACTAGCGGGGGACCCTACGAGCAGTACTTC,CASSERTSGGPYEQYF,NA,TRBV6-1,TRBJ2-7,TRBD2
TGCAGCGTTGTGGGGCGAAACGCCTACGAGCAGTACTTC,CSVVGRNAYEQYF,NA,TRBV29-1,TRBJ2-7,NA
TGCGCCAGCAGCCCAGCCCTGAACACTGAAGCTTTCTTT,CASSPALNTEAFF,NA,TRBV4-3,TRBJ1-1,NA
TGCGCCAGCAGGGTCCCAGGGGGCGGCCCCTACGAGCAGTACTTC,CASRVPGGGPYEQYF,NA,TRBV5-1,TRBJ2-7,TRBD1
TGTGCCAGCAGCCAACCCGGACAGGGAGTCTATGGCTACACCTTC,CASSQPGQGVYGYTF,few,TRBV27,TRBJ1-2,TRBD1
TGTGCCAGCAGCGTAGGGCCGACCAATTCACCCCTCCACTTT,CASSVGPTNSPLHF,many,TRBV9,TRBJ1-6,NA
TGTGCCAGCAGTCCCCGCACAGATACGCAGTATTTT,CASSPRTDTQYF,many,TRBV7-2,TRBJ2-3,NA
TGTGCCACCAGTGATGCCTGGACAGGCTATGGCTACACCTTC,CATSDAWTGYGYTF,NA,TRBV24-1,TRBJ1-2,TRBD1
TGTGCCAGCAGTTCTCTCGGGACAGGATACGAAAAACTGTTTTTT,CASSSLGTGYEKLFF,few,TRBV6-5,TRBJ1-4,TRBD1
TGTGCCAGCGTGTCTAGCGCGACAACTCCCAATGAGCAGTTCTTC,CASVSSATTPNEQFF,NA,TRBV6-5,TRBJ2-1,NA
TGTGCCAGCAGCCCGGATCTGAGGACCGGGGAGCTGTTTTTT,CASSPDLRTGELFF,few,TRBV2,TRBJ2-2,NA
TGCGCCAGCAGCCCCAGCCCCCAGGGGAATTCCTACGAGCAGTACTTC,CASSPSPQGNSYEQYF,few,TRBV5-1,TRBJ2-7,NA
TGCGCCAGCAGCCAAAGGGCAGGGGCCGGGGAGCTGTTTTTT,CASSQRAGAGELFF,NA,TRBV4-3,TRBJ2-2,NA
TGTGCCAGCAGCCCCCGGGCGTCGGGCACTGAAGCTTTCTTT,CASSPRASGTEAFF,few,TRBV7-9,TRBJ1-1,NA
TGTGCCAGCAGCTTATTAACTAGCGGGAGCCCAGATACGCAGTATTTT,CASSLLTSGSPDTQYF,NA,TRBV7-8,TRBJ2-3,TRBD2
TGTGCCAGCAGCTTTGTCTCTAGCCGCCCCCCGGATACGCAGTATTTT,CASSFVSSRPPDTQYF,few,TRBV7-2,TRBJ2-3,NA
TGTGCCAGCAGTCCCACGGGCTCTGGATACGAGCAGTACTTC,CASSPTGSGYEQYF,few,TRBV6-1,TRBJ2-7,NA
TGTGCCACTGCGGGGGTGTATCAGCCCCAGCATTTT,CATAGVYQPQHF,many,TRBV6-2/TRBV6-3,TRBJ1-5,NA
TGTGCCAGCACCCCCCGAAGAACCTATGGCTACACCTTC,CASTPRRTYGYTF,many,TRBV5-4,TRBJ1-2,NA
TGTGCCAGCAGCAGGGGACTCCCGGGGAAGCAGTATTTT,CASSRGLPGKQYF,NA,TRBV7-9,TRBJ2-3,NA
TGCAGCGTTGATCGTGTCGGGGGGCCTAACTATGGCTACACCTTC,CSVDRVGGPNYGYTF,few,TRBV29-1,TRBJ1-2,NA
TGCAGCGTTGAGGGGGCAGAGGAGACCCAGTACTTC,CSVEGAEETQYF,few,TRBV29-1,TRBJ2-5,NA